The clone carrying this T cell receptor beta chain was picked up one time. The entry originates in a study of cytomegalovirus exposure and HLA in healthy donors. A multiplex PCR was run with 60 Vbeta primers and 13 Jbeta primers. Clones were read by immunoSEQ multiplex PCR, and TCRdb kept only the in-frame ones, dropping some. The sample lists 110,000 to 150,000 clones; roughly four fifths were seen once. Germline values: CDR1 MGHRA, CDR2 YSYEKL. Trimming cost V 0 bases and J 2 bases, with 11 bases left between them. This CDR3 is built from 16 residues. The chain uses TRBV4-1 and TRBJ1-3; D not certain. Sequencing input: PBMCs. This TCR was sampled from a woman in her thirties or forties in good health and CMV-seronegative. This chain's CDR3 is CASSQDITGTGNTIYF. In DNA form, the CDR3 reads TGCGCCAGCAGCCAAGATATCACGGGGACTGGAAACACCATATATTTT.